This T cell receptor (beta chain) was documented in a study of T cells in Graves' hyperthyroidism and ophthalmopathy. Looking at the study overall: Peripheral blood draws took place at initial diagnosis, ahead of any treatment. Points from the study as a whole: A median approximately 6.8 months before onset, the model predicted ophthalmopathy. Most clonotypes that expanded in the thyroid above 0.001 also showed up in blood.

It was roughly 10 ml of fresh peripheral blood that supplied the PBMCs. This CDR3 region has 17 residues. In germline, CDR1 is MGHRA, CDR2 YSYEKL. The V gene end was trimmed by 1 base and the J gene end by 7 bases; junction bases not matched to a gene: 13. It was RNA transcripts that yielded the amplified TCR beta CDR3 regions. Primed by the HTBI set, a first-round RT-PCR was run on the TCR CDR3. Via MiXCR, TCRdb re-called the multiplex PCR reads, giving one row per CDR3 protein. Of approximately 620,000 distinct CDR3 sequences in the sample, approximately 15% were seen once. On this clonotype: Its antigen is as yet unknown.

The sequence came from a woman aged 25 to 39 with Graves' hyperthyroidism that later progressed to Graves' ophthalmopathy. Sequencing input: blood. The rearrangement links TRBV4-1 to TRBJ2-1; 7 bases map to TRBD1. The CDR3 is CASSQVPTGEQWNEQFF. The CDR3 bases are TGCGCCAGCAGCCAAGTCCCCACAGGGGAGCAGTGGAATGAGCAGTTCTTC.